These 5 T cell receptor beta chains came from one sample sequenced in a study of CD8 T cells in ankylosing spondylitis. TCRdb reanalysed the 5' RACE reads using MiXCR and keeps one entry per CDR3 protein. Altogether over 110,000 distinct CDR3 sequences are present, 8% to 9% being singletons, with the ten largest covering approximately 7%. Sequencing input: synovial fluid, either unsorted or a sorted T cell fraction (not recorded which). The receptors shown here come from a male donor with ankylosing spondylitis.

The chain joins TRBV20-1 to TRBJ2-7; TRBD1 is a possible D gene (6 bases). Germline V gives CDR1 DFQATT, CDR2 SNEGSKA (reference sequence). The CDR3 has 14 residues. V gave up 6 bases and J gave up 3 bases, with 18 bases separating them. This CDR3 is CSAGHGTLIYEQYF. The DNA of the CDR3 is TGCAGTGCGGGACACGGTACTCTTATCTACGAGCAGTACTTC.

This clonotype was recorded many times. This may be a read error: a much more frequent sequence differs by one nucleotide. V and J are TRBV6-6 and TRBJ1-1; the match to TRBD1 covers 8 bases. CDR1 is MNHNY and CDR2 is SVGAGI in the germline V gene (reference sequence). The CDR3 has 12 residues. The junction had 1 base not matched to a gene; V was cut back by 6 bases and J by 4 bases. The CDR3 sequence is CASSGQGTEAFF. In DNA form, the CDR3 reads TGTGCCAGCAGCGGACAGGGCACTGAAGCTTTCTTT.

This clonotype came up many times. The rearrangement links TRBV29-1 to TRBJ1-4; 8 bases map to TRBD1. J gave up 7 bases and V 6 bases, and 7 bases lay outside the gene matches. CDR1 SQVTM and CDR2 ANQGSEA come from the germline V gene. There are 13 residues in the CDR3. CDR3 loop: CSVLDRGGEKLFF. The CDR3 region has the DNA TGCAGCGTCCTAGACAGGGGAGGTGAAAAACTGTTTTTT.

V is TRBV20-1 and J is TRBJ1-2, with 7 bases aligning to TRBD1. The CDR3 spans 17 residues. CDR1 DFQATT and CDR2 SNEGSKA come from the germline V gene (reference sequence). With 0 bases clipped from V and 6 bases from J, the junction kept 16 bases outside the gene matches. The CDR3 DNA reads TGCAGTGCTAGAGATCCCCCACGACAGGGAAGTTGGGATGGCTACACCTTC. As protein: CSARDPPRQGSWDGYTF.

In the case of this clonotype: A read error may account for a junction end that differs from germline. The chain combines TRBV10-1 with TRBJ2-1, with D tentatively TRBD1 (5 bases). Germline CDR1 and CDR2: WNHNN and SYGVQD (reference sequence). The CDR3 loop spans 12 amino acids. CDR3 in amino acids: CASSEGVAEQFF. CDR3 in DNA: TGCGCCAGTAGTGAAGGGGTAGCTGAGCAGTTCTTC.